This T cell receptor (beta chain) derives from a study of blood T cell repertoires in COVID-19. This CDR3 region has 15 residues. The germline V gene has CDR1 SGHRS and CDR2 YFSETQ. Germline trimming cut 0 bases from V and 5 bases from J; bases unmatched to any gene: 5. Clones were sequenced by immunoSEQ multiplex PCR, and TCRdb holds only the in-frame ones, with some missing. The sample yields 150,000 to 200,000 clones, more than 75% seen once. Sequenced: peripheral blood. This chain joins TRBV5-1 and TRBJ2-7; TRBD1 matches at 10 bases. The receptor comes from a human donor in a cohort sampled during active COVID-19. In DNA form, the CDR3 reads TGCGCCAGCAGCTTGGTGGGACAGGGGCGGGACGAGCAGTACTTC. Protein sequence: CASSLVGQGRDEQYF. The whole variable domain, remainder taken from reference TRBV5-1 and TRBJ2-7, is KAGVTQTPRYLIKTRGQQVTLSCSPISGHRSVSWYQQTPGQGLQFLFEYFSETQRNKGNFPGRFSGRQFSNSRSEMNVSTLELGDSALYLCASSLVGQGRDEQYFGPGTRLTVT.